Listed here are 20 T cell receptor beta chains from one sample, sequenced in a study of CD8 T cells in ankylosing spondylitis. Overall study findings and caveats: One TCR beta motif, made up of seven to nine highly homologous variants, appeared characteristic of ankylosing spondylitis blood.

Their specific antigens are unknown. Via MiXCR, TCRdb re-called the 5' RACE reads, giving one row per CDR3 protein. The sample includes 500,000 or so distinct CDR3 sequences, 5.3% seen only once; the top ten take roughly 3.3%. The sample taken for sequencing was blood, either unsorted or a sorted T cell fraction (not recorded which). All receptors derive from a male donor with ankylosing spondylitis.

This clonotype was seen a few times. The chain is built from TRBV4-2 and TRBJ1-4, with 8 bases identical to TRBD1. The CDR3 length is 18 residues. Germline V gives CDR1 LGHNA, CDR2 YNFKEQ. The V segment lost 5 bases and the J segment 3 bases; nucleotides outside the gene matches: 14. CDR3 sequence reads: CASSSRLRQGRANEKLFF. As DNA, the CDR3 is TGTGCCAGCAGCTCACGCCTAAGACAGGGGAGGGCTAATGAAAAACTGTTTTTT.

The chain couples TRBV7-2 to TRBJ2-5; D might be TRBD1 (5 bases). Germline V lookup: CDR1 SGHTA, CDR2 FQGNSA. Trimming pared 5 bases from V and 5 bases from J, leaving 15 bases between. The CDR3 has 14 amino acids. In DNA, the CDR3 is TGTGCCAGCAGCCCCAGGGTCCCAATGGAGACCCAGTACTTC. Its translation: CASSPRVPMETQYF. The full variable domain, its missing parts supplied by reference TRBV7-2 and TRBJ2-5, is GAGVSQSPSNKVTEKGKDVELRCDPISGHTALYWYRQSLGQGLEFLIYFQGNSAPDKSGLPSDRFSAERTGGSVSTLTIQRTQQEDSAVYLCASSPRVPMETQYFGPGTRLLVL.

As regards this clonotype: Since a much larger clone is just one base distant, this may be a read error. The V and J genes are TRBV7-9 and TRBJ2-2, with TRBD2 identical over 9 bases. CDR1 is SEHNR and CDR2 is FQNEAQ in the germline V gene (reference sequence). The CDR3 spans 15 residues. Here the CDR3 DNA reads TGTGCCAGCAGAATTAGCGGGGGTAACACCGGGGAGCCGTTTTTT. This translates into CASRISGGNTGEPFF.

This clonotype was counted many times. The J gene is TRBJ2-7, the V gene TRBV5-1, with D unresolved. Germline loops: CDR1 SGHRS, CDR2 YFSETQ. V was clipped by 3 bases and J by 2 bases, with 12 bases between them. This CDR3 is built from 14 residues. CDR3 in amino acids: CASSSTPLAYEQYF. DNA of the CDR3: TGCGCCAGCAGCTCGACCCCCCTAGCCTACGAGCAGTACTTC.

Only a few counts were recorded for this clonotype. The chain combines TRBV4-1 with TRBJ2-3; 12 nucleotides match TRBD1. The CDR3 sequence is 19 residues long. With 2 bases clipped from V and 2 bases from J, the junction kept 11 bases outside the gene matches. From germline, CDR1 is MGHRA and CDR2 YSYEKL. CDR3 loop: CASSQNRDRGLVVTDTQYF. DNA of the CDR3: TGCGCCAGCAGCCAAAACCGGGACAGGGGGCTGGTGGTCACAGATACGCAGTATTTT.

This clonotype was seen only a few times. The V gene is TRBV7-9, the J gene TRBJ2-5, with 13 nucleotides matching TRBD2. This CDR3 has 15 amino acids. Germline V gene data show CDR1 as SEHNR and CDR2 as FQNEAQ (reference sequence). Trimming cost V 5 bases and J 5 bases; bases outside gene matches: 5. CDR3 in amino acids: CASSPGTSGTETQYF. CDR3 in DNA: TGTGCCAGCAGCCCGGGGACTAGCGGGACGGAGACCCAGTACTTC.

This clonotype came up many times. The chain recombines TRBV7-2 with TRBJ1-5; D is unclear. Trimming pared 1 base from V and 8 bases from J, leaving 9 bases between. Germline V lookup: CDR1 SGHTA, CDR2 FQGNSA. The CDR3 spans 13 residues. DNA for the CDR3: TGTGCCAGCAGCTTAGGGGTAGCTGAGCCCCAGCATTTT. Protein sequence: CASSLGVAEPQHF.

Many counts were recorded for this clonotype. The rearrangement joins TRBV27 to TRBJ1-6; D unclear. The CDR3 loop spans 14 amino acids. Trimming took 6 bases from V and 4 from J, leaving 10 bases between them. CDR1 MNHEY and CDR2 SMNVEV come from the germline V gene (reference sequence). The CDR3 loop is CASRLDGYNSPLHF. The CDR3 bases are TGTGCCAGCAGACTAGACGGATATAATTCACCCCTCCACTTT.

This clonotype turned up a few times. In DNA, the CDR3 is TGTGCCACTCGGAGGGGCGAGGCCACCGGGGAGCTGTTTTTT. Translating it yields CATRRGEATGELFF. The chain recombines TRBV2 with TRBJ2-2, with D maybe TRBD2 (6 bases). There are 14 residues in the CDR3. V dropped 10 bases and J dropped 4 bases, with 16 bases sitting between them. Per germline, CDR1 SNHLY and CDR2 FYNNEI.

There are a few counts of this clonotype. The chain employs TRBV4-1 and TRBJ2-7; 10 bases are a match to TRBD1. Per the germline V gene, CDR1 is MGHRA and CDR2 is YSYEKL. The CDR3 has 16 amino acids. The junction had 11 bases not matched to a gene; V was cut back by 6 bases and J by 3 bases. The CDR3 reads CASRPSDRGSLYEQYF. For the CDR3, the DNA is TGCGCCAGCAGACCATCGGACAGGGGGTCCCTCTACGAGCAGTACTTC.

This clonotype was found many times. The chain recombines TRBV3-1 with TRBJ1-1, with D uncertain. The germline V and J ends were trimmed by 3 bases and 6 bases, with 14 bases remaining between them. Germline V gene sequence: CDR1 LGHDT, CDR2 YNNKEL (reference sequence). This CDR3 has 14 amino acids. CDR3 sequence reads: CASSQISSRAEAFF. The CDR3 coding sequence is TGTGCCAGCAGCCAGATTTCGTCCCGCGCTGAAGCTTTCTTT. The full variable domain, in which reference TRBV3-1 and TRBJ1-1 provide the parts outside the CDR3, is DTAVSQTPKYLVTQMGNDKSIKCEQNLGHDTMYWYKQDSKKFLKIMFSYNNKELIINETVPNRFSPKSPDKAHLNLHINSLELGDSAVYFCASSQISSRAEAFFGQGTRLTVV.

The rearrangement uses TRBV6-5 and TRBJ2-7; D is ambiguous. V was clipped by 0 bases and J by 6 bases, with 6 bases between them. Germline assignment: CDR1 MNHEY and CDR2 SVGAGI. This CDR3 region has 12 residues. CDR3 sequence reads: CASSYSSGEQYF. The CDR3 DNA is TGTGCCAGCAGTTACTCGAGTGGCGAGCAGTACTTC.

This clonotype came up many times. This chain connects TRBV27 to TRBJ2-1; no reliable D call. The CDR3 has 12 amino acids. Germline V lookup: CDR1 MNHEY, CDR2 SMNVEV (reference sequence). Trimming stripped 6 bases from V and 4 bases from J, with 7 bases between. CDR3 sequence reads: CASRNSYNEQFF. DNA for the CDR3: TGTGCCAGCAGGAACAGTTACAATGAGCAGTTCTTC.

This clonotype was recorded many times. The J gene is TRBJ1-2, the V gene TRBV6-6; D unresolved. V lost 0 bases to trimming and J lost 7 bases, with 6 bases between them. This CDR3 has 12 amino acids. CDR1 MNHNY and CDR2 SVGAGI come from the germline V gene (reference sequence). This CDR3 reads CASSYSAGGYTF. The CDR3 coding sequence is TGTGCCAGCAGTTACTCGGCGGGTGGCTACACCTTC.

Ten or more counts support this clonotype. The V gene is TRBV5-1, the J gene TRBJ2-1, with 8 bases matching TRBD1. V gave up 7 bases and J gave up 9 bases; unmatched junction bases: 9. Germline V CDR1 and CDR2: SGHRS, YFSETQ. The CDR3 extends over 13 amino acids. The CDR3 region is CASEPPGGSEQFF. For the CDR3, the DNA is TGCGCCAGCGAACCCCCAGGGGGCAGTGAGCAGTTCTTC.

This clonotype was seen ten or more times. The gene calls are TRBV7-3 and TRBJ2-1; TRBD2 matches 11 bases. This CDR3 has 14 amino acids. CDR1 SGHTA and CDR2 FQGTGA come from the germline V gene. Losses at the gene ends were 7 bases for V and 6 bases for J; bases not matched to a gene: 5. CDR3 DNA sequence: TGTGCCAGCAAATCGGGGACTAGCGGCAATGAGCAGTTCTTC. It specifies CASKSGTSGNEQFF.

This clonotype was found many times. This rearrangement joins TRBV6-1 to TRBJ2-7; the D gene is possibly TRBD1 (6 bases). The CDR3 totals 14 residues. Germline values: CDR1 MNHNS, CDR2 SASEGT. V lost 5 bases to trimming and J lost 3 bases, with 14 bases between them. The chain's CDR3 is CASSPWDTSYEQYF. CDR3 nucleotide sequence: TGTGCCAGCAGTCCCTGGGACACCAGCTACGAGCAGTACTTC.

This clonotype was counted ten times or more. The rearrangement links TRBV28 to TRBJ1-1; D uncertain. This CDR3 is built from 14 residues. V dropped 5 bases and J dropped 5 bases, with 15 bases sitting between them. Looked up from germline, CDR1 is MDHEN and CDR2 is SYDVKM. The CDR3 nucleotides read TGTGCCAGCAGTCGTGCAATAAGCTGGACTGAAGCTTTCTTT. It yields the protein CASSRAISWTEAFF.

This clonotype was recorded at least ten times. V gene TRBV20-1 combines with J gene TRBJ2-3; D is perhaps TRBD2 (5 bases). The ends were cut back, 1 base at V and 10 bases at J, with 15 bases in the middle. CDR1 and CDR2 (germline): DFQATT, SNEGSKA (reference sequence). This CDR3 region has 13 residues. CDR3 protein: CSARGGSSWAQYF. In DNA, the CDR3 is TGCAGTGCTAGAGGTGGGAGTAGCTGGGCGCAGTATTTT.

This clonotype was detected many times. V usage is TRBV4-3 and J usage is TRBJ2-4; 8 bases agree with TRBD1. This CDR3 is built from 14 residues. Germline V gives CDR1 LGHNA, CDR2 YSLEER. The V and J ends lost 0 bases and 9 bases, in that order; junction bases with no gene match: 4. The CDR3 sequence is CASSQERGTGIQYF. Here the CDR3 DNA reads TGCGCCAGCAGCCAAGAAAGAGGGACAGGCATTCAGTACTTC.